Listed here are 18 T cell receptor beta chains from one sample, sequenced in a study of shared clonotypes between healthy human individuals. Produced via immunoSEQ multiplex PCR; TCRdb's table is partial and in-frame only. The sample shows over a million clones, roughly 98.5% of them seen only once. The sequencing input was naive CD4+ T cells sorted from blood. Subset of the sample: CD45RA+ positively selected. The receptors derive from a man between 25 and 39 years old in good health.

This rearrangement joins TRBV7-3 to TRBJ2-6; D perhaps matches TRBD2 (6 bases). The germline V gene has CDR1 SGHTA and CDR2 FQGTGA. CDR3 size: 15 residues. The V and J ends lost 2 bases and 4 bases respectively, with 9 bases between them. CDR3 loop: CASSLSGAGANVLTF. CDR3 nucleotide sequence: TGTGCCAGCAGCTTATCGGGAGCAGGGGCCAACGTCCTGACTTTC.

The CDR3 reads CASSLDPGRKLFF. CDR3 in DNA: TGCGCCAGCAGCTTGGACCCAGGGCGAAAACTGTTTTTT. The chain employs TRBV5-1 and TRBJ1-4; a possible D gene is TRBD1 (5 bases). Trimming removed 0 bases from V and 10 bases from J, with 10 bases in between. From germline, CDR1 is SGHRS and CDR2 YFSETQ. CDR3 length: 13 residues.

The chain uses TRBV19 and TRBJ2-1; 7 bases agree with TRBD2. The V gene end was trimmed by 6 bases and the J gene end by 2 bases; junction bases not matched to a gene: 10. Germline CDR1 reads LNHDA; CDR2 reads SQIVND (reference sequence). This CDR3 comprises 16 residues. CDR3 residues: CASSRTGGFPYNEQFF. As DNA, the CDR3 is TGTGCCAGTAGCCGGACGGGAGGATTCCCCTACAATGAGCAGTTCTTC.

The rearrangement joins TRBV5-1 to TRBJ2-3; 11 nucleotides line up with TRBD2. The junction had 16 bases not matched to a gene; V was cut back by 4 bases and J by 0 bases. The CDR3 sequence is 20 residues long. Per the germline V gene, CDR1 is SGHRS and CDR2 is YFSETQ. Written as DNA, the CDR3 is TGCGCCAGCAGCGGGGGTACGGGCCTAGCGGGAGGCCTTAGCACAGATACGCAGTATTTT. It is translated as CASSGGTGLAGGLSTDTQYF.

This clone has only one observation. Here the CDR3 DNA reads TGCGCCAGCTGGACCTCCACAGATACGCAGTATTTT. Amino acid sequence: CASWTSTDTQYF. V and J are TRBV5-1 and TRBJ2-3; D gene ambiguous. Germline values: CDR1 SGHRS, CDR2 YFSETQ. V lost 7 bases and J 2 bases, leaving 8 bases between the germline ends. The CDR3 covers 12 residues.

The rearrangement uses TRBV7-2 and TRBJ2-5; TRBD2 is a possible D gene (6 bases). The V gene lost 5 bases and the J gene lost 5 bases, with 15 bases spanning the gap. This CDR3 is built from 14 residues. Per the germline V gene, CDR1 is SGHTA and CDR2 is FQGNSA. This CDR3 reads CASSPFREFETQYF. CDR3 coding DNA: TGTGCCAGCAGCCCATTCCGGGAGTTCGAGACCCAGTACTTC.

V usage is TRBV7-9 and J usage is TRBJ2-3; D tentatively reads TRBD1 or TRBD2 (5 bases each). Trimming cost V 1 base and J 2 bases, with 10 bases left between them. CDR3 length: 15 residues. Germline V gene lookup returns CDR1 SEHNR and CDR2 FQNEAQ (reference sequence). Here the CDR3 reads CASSLVGPATDTQYF. For the CDR3, the DNA is TGTGCCAGCAGCTTAGTGGGACCCGCCACAGATACGCAGTATTTT.

This clone was observed once. The rearrangement uses TRBV30 and TRBJ2-7; perhaps TRBD1 as D (5 bases). Germline values: CDR1 GTSNPN, CDR2 SVGIG (reference sequence). V shed 0 bases and J shed 5 bases, with 14 bases lying between them. The CDR3 contains 14 residues. The CDR3 DNA sequence: TGTGCCTGGAGTGTAAGCCAGGGCGTAAACGAGCAGTACTTC. Its protein is CAWSVSQGVNEQYF.

The CDR3 region is CASSPRVATNEKLFF. CDR3 DNA: TGTGCCAGCAGTCCCCGAGTTGCAACTAATGAAAAACTGTTTTTT. This chain links TRBV2 with TRBJ1-4; no clear D. The germline gives CDR1 SNHLY, CDR2 FYNNEI. Trimming pared 5 bases from V and 0 bases from J, leaving 10 bases between. The CDR3 extends over 15 amino acids.

The chain is built from TRBV28 and TRBJ1-5; no firm D call. The germline CDR1 and CDR2 sequences are MDHEN and SYDVKM. The CDR3 sequence is 12 residues long. V lost 5 bases and J 7 bases, leaving 9 bases between the germline ends. CDR3 nucleotides: TGTGCCAGCAGTCCACAGTGGCAGCCCCAGCATTTT. It translates to CASSPQWQPQHF.

The chain is built from TRBV28 and TRBJ2-7, with 11 bases fitting TRBD1. The V segment lost 5 bases and the J segment 5 bases; nucleotides outside the gene matches: 8. Germline-derived CDR1 and CDR2 are MDHEN and SYDVKM. This CDR3 is built from 15 residues. The CDR3 nucleotides are TGTGCCAGCAGTCTCCTGGACAGGGGGCAAAACGAGCAGTACTTC. Translated: CASSLLDRGQNEQYF.

The V call is TRBV18, the J call TRBJ2-1, with TRBD2 matching 7 bases. The germline gives CDR1 KGHSH, CDR2 LQKENI. This CDR3 is 14 amino acids long. With V trimmed by 6 bases and J by 0 bases, 2 bases remained unmatched. Here the CDR3 DNA reads TGTGCCAGCTCGCAGCGGGGCTCCTACAATGAGCAGTTCTTC. Translated: CASSQRGSYNEQFF. The variable domain in full, completed from reference TRBV18 and TRBJ2-1, reads NAGVMQNPRHLVRRRGQEARLRCSPMKGHSHVYWYRQLPEEGLKFMVYLQKENIIDESGMPKERFSAEFPKEGPSILRIQQVVRGDSAAYFCASSQRGSYNEQFFGPGTRLTVL.

The V gene is TRBV6-5, the J gene TRBJ2-5; D is undetermined. Germline CDR1 and CDR2: MNHEY and SVGAGI. V shed 5 bases and J shed 4 bases, with 11 bases lying between them. The CDR3 length is 13 residues. DNA for the CDR3: TGTGCCAGCAGTCCTTGGGTTGGAGAGACCCAGTACTTC. Translating gives CASSPWVGETQYF.

The genes are TRBV6-6 and TRBJ2-7; D is possibly TRBD1 or TRBD2 (5 bases each). CDR1 and CDR2 from the germline V gene are MNHNY and SVGAGI (reference sequence). V was cut by 8 bases and J by 3 bases, with 14 bases left in between. The CDR3 is 13 residues long. The CDR3 bases are TGTGCCAGCGCCACGGGGCTCAACTACGAGCAGTACTTC. It translates to CASATGLNYEQYF.

This clone was picked up one time. V is TRBV11-2 and J is TRBJ2-4; TRBD2 aligns across 12 bases. The CDR3 extends over 18 amino acids. V was pared by 5 bases and J by 0 bases, with 8 bases of the junction left unmatched. CDR1 and CDR2 from the germline V gene are SGHAT and FQNNGV. This CDR3 is CASSPRPGLAGAKNIQYF. The CDR3 DNA sequence: TGTGCCAGCAGCCCGCGCCCGGGACTAGCGGGAGCCAAAAACATTCAGTACTTC.

The chain joins TRBV5-5 to TRBJ2-1, with no clear D. This CDR3 is 12 amino acids long. Germline values: CDR1 SGHKS, CDR2 YYEKEE (reference sequence). Trimming pared 4 bases from V and 9 bases from J, leaving 11 bases between. CDR3 sequence: CASSPSWGEQFF. The CDR3 coding sequence is TGTGCCAGCAGCCCCTCCTGGGGTGAGCAGTTCTTC.

The genes are TRBV19 and TRBJ2-3, with 10 bases fitting TRBD2. Trimming at V came to 7 bases and at J to 4 bases, leaving 2 bases not matched to a gene. The CDR3 covers 13 residues. Looked up from germline, CDR1 is LNHDA and CDR2 is SQIVND (reference sequence). The CDR3 loop reads CASNLAGADTQYF. CDR3 sequence (DNA): TGTGCCAGTAATCTAGCGGGAGCAGATACGCAGTATTTT.

The J gene is TRBJ2-1, the V gene TRBV28; maybe TRBD2 (5 bases). V gave up 3 bases and J gave up 9 bases, with 15 bases separating them. The CDR3 has 14 amino acids. Germline V gives CDR1 MDHEN, CDR2 SYDVKM. The CDR3, as DNA: TGTGCCAGCAGTTTTGTCCTGCTCGCGGGTGAGCAGTTCTTC. Residues: CASSFVLLAGEQFF.